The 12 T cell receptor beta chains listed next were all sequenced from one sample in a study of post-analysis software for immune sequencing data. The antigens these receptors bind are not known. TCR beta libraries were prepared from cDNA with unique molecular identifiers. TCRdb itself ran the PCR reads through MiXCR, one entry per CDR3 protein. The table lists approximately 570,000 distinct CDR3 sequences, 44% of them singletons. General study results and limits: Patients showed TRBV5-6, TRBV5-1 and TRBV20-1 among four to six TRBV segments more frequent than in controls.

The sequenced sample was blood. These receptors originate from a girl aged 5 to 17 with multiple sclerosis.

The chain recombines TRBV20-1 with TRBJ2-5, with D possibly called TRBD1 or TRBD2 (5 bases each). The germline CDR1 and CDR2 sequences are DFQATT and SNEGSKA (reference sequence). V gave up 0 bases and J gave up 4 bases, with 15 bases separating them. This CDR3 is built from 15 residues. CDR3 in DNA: TGCAGTGCTAGAGATGGCCGGGGTAGGGGAGAGACCCAGTACTTC. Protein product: CSARDGRGRGETQYF.

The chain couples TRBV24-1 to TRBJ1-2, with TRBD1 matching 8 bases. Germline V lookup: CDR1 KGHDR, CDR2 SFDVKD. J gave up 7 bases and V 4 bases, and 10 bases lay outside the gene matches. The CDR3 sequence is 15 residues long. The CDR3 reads CATSDPGQGRSGYTF. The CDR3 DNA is TGTGCCACCAGTGACCCAGGACAGGGAAGGAGTGGCTACACCTTC.

CDR3 residues: CASSVEGETLYNEQFF. The DNA for the CDR3 is TGTGCCAGCAGCGTAGAGGGAGAAACGTTATACAATGAGCAGTTCTTC. The chain uses TRBV9 and TRBJ2-1; possible D gene TRBD2, 5 bases. The CDR3 runs 16 residues. Germline CDR1 SGDLS, CDR2 YYNGEE. V was pared by 0 bases and J by 4 bases, with 14 bases between.

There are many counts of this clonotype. The CDR3 DNA sequence: TGTGCCATCAGTGAGTCGAACAGTCACAATGAGCAGTTCTTC. As protein: CAISESNSHNEQFF. The J gene is TRBJ2-1, the V gene TRBV10-3; D remains unclear. The CDR3 runs to 14 residues. CDR1 and CDR2 (germline): ENHRY, SYGVKD. V lost 0 bases to trimming and J lost 5 bases, with 8 bases between them.

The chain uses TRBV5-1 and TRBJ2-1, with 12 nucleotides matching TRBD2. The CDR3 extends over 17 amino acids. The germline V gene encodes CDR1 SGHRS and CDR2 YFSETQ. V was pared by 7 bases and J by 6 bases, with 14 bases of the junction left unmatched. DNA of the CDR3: TGCGCCAGCCCCTGGCCACTAGCGGGGGGATTAGGCAATGAGCAGTTCTTC. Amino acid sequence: CASPWPLAGGLGNEQFF.

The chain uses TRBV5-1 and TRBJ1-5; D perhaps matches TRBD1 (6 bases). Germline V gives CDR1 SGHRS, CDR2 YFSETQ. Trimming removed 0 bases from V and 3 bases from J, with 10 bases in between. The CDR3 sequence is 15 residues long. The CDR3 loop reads CASSLEGGPNQPQHF. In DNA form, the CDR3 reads TGCGCCAGCAGCTTGGAAGGGGGGCCCAATCAGCCCCAGCATTTT.

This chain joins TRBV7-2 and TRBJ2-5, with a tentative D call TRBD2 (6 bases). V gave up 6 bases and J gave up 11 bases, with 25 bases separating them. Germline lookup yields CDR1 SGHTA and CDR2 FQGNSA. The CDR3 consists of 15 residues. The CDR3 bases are TGTGCCAGCAGTATGGAGGGGCAACGGGGCCATGAGCAGTACTTC. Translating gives CASSMEGQRGHEQYF.

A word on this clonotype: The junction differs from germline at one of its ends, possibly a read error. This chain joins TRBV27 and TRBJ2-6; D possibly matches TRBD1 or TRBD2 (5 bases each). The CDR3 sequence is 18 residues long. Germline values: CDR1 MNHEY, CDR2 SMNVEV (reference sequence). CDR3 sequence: CANSLSPPGLSGANVLTF. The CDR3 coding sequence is TGTGCCAACAGTTTATCCCCACCGGGGCTCTCTGGGGCCAACGTCCTGACTTTC.

CDR3 amino acids: CASSLTPGQGDTEAFF. DNA for the CDR3: TGTGCCAGCAGCTTAACCCCGGGACAGGGAGACACTGAAGCTTTCTTT. The J gene is TRBJ1-1, the V gene TRBV7-3; 9 bases match TRBD1. V shed 0 bases, J shed 3 bases, and the junction held 5 bases outside the gene matches. Germline-derived CDR1 and CDR2 are SGHTA and FQGTGA. CDR3 size: 16 residues.

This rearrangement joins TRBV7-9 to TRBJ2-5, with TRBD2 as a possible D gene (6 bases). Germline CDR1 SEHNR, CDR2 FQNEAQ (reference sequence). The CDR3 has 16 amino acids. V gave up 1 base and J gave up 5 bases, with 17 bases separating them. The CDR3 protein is CASSLGTGGDEETQYF. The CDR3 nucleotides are TGTGCCAGCAGCTTAGGGACTGGCGGGGACGAGGAGACCCAGTACTTC. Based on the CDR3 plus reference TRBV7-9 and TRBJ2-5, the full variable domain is DTGVSQNPRHKITKRGQNVTFRCDPISEHNRLYWYRQTLGQGPEFLTYFQNEAQLEKSRLLSDRFSAERPKGSFSTLEIQRTEQGDSAMYLCASSLGTGGDEETQYFGPGTRLLVL.

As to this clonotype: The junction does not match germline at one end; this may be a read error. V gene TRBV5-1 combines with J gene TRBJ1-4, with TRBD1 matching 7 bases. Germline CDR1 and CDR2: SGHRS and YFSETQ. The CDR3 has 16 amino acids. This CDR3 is CASSSGTATTNEKPFF. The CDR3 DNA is TGCGCCAGCAGCTCAGGGACAGCCACAACTAATGAAAAACCGTTTTTT.

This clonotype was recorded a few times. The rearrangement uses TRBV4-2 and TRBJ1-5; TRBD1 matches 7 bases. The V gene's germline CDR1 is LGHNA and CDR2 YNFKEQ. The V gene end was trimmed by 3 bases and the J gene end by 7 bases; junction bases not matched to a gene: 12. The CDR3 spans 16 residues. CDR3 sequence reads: CASSHSRGGVGQPQHF. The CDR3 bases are TGTGCCAGCAGCCATAGTAGAGGGGGCGTTGGACAGCCCCAGCATTTT.